This entry features one TCR beta chain sequence. The CDR3 spans 12 residues. V lost 8 bases to trimming and J lost 3 bases, with 8 bases between them. Germline CDR1 and CDR2: MDHEN and SYDVKM. Profiling relied on immunoSEQ multiplex PCR, and the TCRdb table lists in-frame clones only, not all of them. The sample records about 81,000 clones, around nine tenths being singletons. The sample belongs to a study of OX40 agonist ivuxolimab in advanced cancers. Material: CD4+ or CD8+ T cells sorted from blood, obtained in a trial of the OX40 agonist ivuxolimab. The clonotype originates from an adult with an advanced solid tumor such as melanoma, head and neck, liver or kidney cancer. The rearrangement joins TRBV28 to TRBJ1-5; D is possibly TRBD1 (5 bases). The CDR3 loop is CASCRDNQPQHF. CDR3 bases: TGTGCCAGCTGCAGGGACAATCAGCCCCAGCATTTT.